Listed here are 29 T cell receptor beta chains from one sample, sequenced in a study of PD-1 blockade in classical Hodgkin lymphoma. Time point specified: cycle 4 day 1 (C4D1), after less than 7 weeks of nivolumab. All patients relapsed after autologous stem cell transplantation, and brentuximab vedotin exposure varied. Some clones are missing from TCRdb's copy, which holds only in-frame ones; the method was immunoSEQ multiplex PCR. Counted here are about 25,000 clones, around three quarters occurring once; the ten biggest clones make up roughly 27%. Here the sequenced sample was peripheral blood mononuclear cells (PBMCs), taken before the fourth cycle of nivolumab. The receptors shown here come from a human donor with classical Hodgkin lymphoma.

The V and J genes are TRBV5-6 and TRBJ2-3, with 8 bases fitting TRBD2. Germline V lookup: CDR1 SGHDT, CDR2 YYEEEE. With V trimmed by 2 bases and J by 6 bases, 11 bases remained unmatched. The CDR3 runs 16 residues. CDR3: CASSLGLALPRDTQYF. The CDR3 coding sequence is TGTGCCAGCAGCTTAGGACTAGCCCTACCTCGGGATACGCAGTATTTT.

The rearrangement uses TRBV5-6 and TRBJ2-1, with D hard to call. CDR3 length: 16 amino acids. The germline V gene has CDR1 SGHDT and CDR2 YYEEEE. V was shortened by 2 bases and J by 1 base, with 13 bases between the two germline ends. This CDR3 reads CASSFEKGLSYNEQFF. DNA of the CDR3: TGTGCCAGCAGCTTCGAAAAGGGTCTTTCCTACAATGAGCAGTTCTTC.

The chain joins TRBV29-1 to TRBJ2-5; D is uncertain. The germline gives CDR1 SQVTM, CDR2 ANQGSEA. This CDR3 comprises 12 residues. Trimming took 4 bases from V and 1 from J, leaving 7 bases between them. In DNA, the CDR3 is TGCAGCGTTGGAAGGGCCCAAGAGACCCAGTACTTC. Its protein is CSVGRAQETQYF.

CDR3 sequence (DNA): TGTGCCACGCGGGACTACCTGGGGAGCAATCAGCCCCAGCATTTT. Protein product: CATRDYLGSNQPQHF. The chain links TRBV10-3 to TRBJ1-5; tentative D call: TRBD1 (5 bases). The V and J ends lost 10 bases and 1 base respectively, with 17 bases between them. Germline assignment: CDR1 ENHRY and CDR2 SYGVKD. The CDR3 length is 15 residues.

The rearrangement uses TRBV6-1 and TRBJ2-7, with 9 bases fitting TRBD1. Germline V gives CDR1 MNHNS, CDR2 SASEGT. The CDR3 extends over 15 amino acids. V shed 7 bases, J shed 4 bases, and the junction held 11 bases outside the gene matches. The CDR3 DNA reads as TGTGCCAGCACTGACCCTAGGACAGGGGCTTACGAGCAGTACGTC. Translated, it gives CASTDPRTGAYEQYV.

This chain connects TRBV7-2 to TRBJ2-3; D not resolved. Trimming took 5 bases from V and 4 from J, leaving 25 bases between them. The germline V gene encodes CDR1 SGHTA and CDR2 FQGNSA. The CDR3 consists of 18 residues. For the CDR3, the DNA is TGTGCCAGCAGCCCTAGGGTAGGGCAGATGTCAAGAGCAGATACGCAGTATTTT. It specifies CASSPRVGQMSRADTQYF.

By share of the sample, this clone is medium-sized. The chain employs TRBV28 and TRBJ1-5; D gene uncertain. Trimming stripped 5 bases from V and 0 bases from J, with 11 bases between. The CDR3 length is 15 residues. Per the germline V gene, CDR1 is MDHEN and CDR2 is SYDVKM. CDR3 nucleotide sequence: TGTGCCAGCAGTCCAGATCTGAATAGCAATCAGCCCCAGCATTTT. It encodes CASSPDLNSNQPQHF.

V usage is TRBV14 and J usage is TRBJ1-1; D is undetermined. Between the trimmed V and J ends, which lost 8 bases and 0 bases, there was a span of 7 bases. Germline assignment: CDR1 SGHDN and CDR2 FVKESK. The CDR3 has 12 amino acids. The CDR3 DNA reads TGTGCCAGCGCCAGGTTGAACACTGAAGCTTTCTTT. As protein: CASARLNTEAFF.

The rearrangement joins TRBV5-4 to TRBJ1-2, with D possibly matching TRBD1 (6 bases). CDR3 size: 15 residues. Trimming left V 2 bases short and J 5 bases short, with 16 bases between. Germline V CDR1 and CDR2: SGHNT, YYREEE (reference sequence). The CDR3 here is CASSLLTGEAYGYTF. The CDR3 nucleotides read TGTGCCAGCAGCTTATTGACAGGAGAGGCGTATGGCTACACCTTC.

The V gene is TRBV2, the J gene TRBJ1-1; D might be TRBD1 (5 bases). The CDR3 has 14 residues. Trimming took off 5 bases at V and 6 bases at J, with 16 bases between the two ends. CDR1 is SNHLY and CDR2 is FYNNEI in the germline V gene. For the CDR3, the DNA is TGTGCCAGCAGTTACTGGGGGGAAAAAGCTGAAGCTTTCTTT. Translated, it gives CASSYWGEKAEAFF.

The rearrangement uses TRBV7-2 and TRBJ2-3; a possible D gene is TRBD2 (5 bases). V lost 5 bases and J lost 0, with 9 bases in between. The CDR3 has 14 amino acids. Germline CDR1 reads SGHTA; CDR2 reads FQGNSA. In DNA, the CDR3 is TGTGCCAGCAGCGTAGGAGGCAGCACAGATACGCAGTATTTT. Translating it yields CASSVGGSTDTQYF.

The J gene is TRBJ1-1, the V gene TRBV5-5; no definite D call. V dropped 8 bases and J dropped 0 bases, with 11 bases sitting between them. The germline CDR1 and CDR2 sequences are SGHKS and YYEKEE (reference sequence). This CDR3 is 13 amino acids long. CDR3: CASCWVMNTEAFF. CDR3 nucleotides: TGTGCCAGTTGTTGGGTGATGAACACTGAAGCTTTCTTT.

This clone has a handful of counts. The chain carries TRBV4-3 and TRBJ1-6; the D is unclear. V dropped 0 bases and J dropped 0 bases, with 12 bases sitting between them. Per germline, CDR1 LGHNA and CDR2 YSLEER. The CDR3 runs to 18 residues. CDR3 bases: TGCGCCAGCAGCCAAGATATAAGGGCTAGCTCCTATAATTCACCCCTCCACTTT. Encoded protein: CASSQDIRASSYNSPLHF.

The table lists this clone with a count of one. CDR3 in amino acids: CASSYEGGRGSPLHF. The CDR3 DNA reads as TGTGCCAGCAGTTACGAAGGGGGCAGGGGTTCACCCCTCCACTTT. V gene TRBV6-6 combines with J gene TRBJ1-6, with 7 bases matching TRBD1. CDR3 length: 15 residues. Unmatched junction bases numbered 7, after V lost 2 bases and J lost 9 bases. CDR1 is MNHNY, CDR2 SVGAGI, per germline (reference sequence).

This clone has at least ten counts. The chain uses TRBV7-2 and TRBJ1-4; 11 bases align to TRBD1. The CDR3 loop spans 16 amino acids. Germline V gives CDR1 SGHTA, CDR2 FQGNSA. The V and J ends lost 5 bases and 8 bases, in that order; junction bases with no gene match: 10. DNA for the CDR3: TGTGCCAGCAGCGGACAGGGGGCGACCCTGGAAGAAAAACTGTTTTTT. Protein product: CASSGQGATLEEKLFF.

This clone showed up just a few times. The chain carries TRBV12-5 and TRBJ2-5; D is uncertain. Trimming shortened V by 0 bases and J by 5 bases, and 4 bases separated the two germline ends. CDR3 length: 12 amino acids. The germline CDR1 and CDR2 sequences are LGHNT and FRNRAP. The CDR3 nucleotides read TGTGCTAGTGGTTTGGTACGGGAGACCCAGTACTTC. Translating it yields CASGLVRETQYF.

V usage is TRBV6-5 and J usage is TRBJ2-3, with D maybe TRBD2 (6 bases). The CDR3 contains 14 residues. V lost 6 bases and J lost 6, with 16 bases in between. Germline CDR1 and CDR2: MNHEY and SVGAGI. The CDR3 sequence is CASSPWGVDDTQYF. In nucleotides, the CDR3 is TGTGCCAGCAGCCCGTGGGGGGTTGACGATACGCAGTATTTT.

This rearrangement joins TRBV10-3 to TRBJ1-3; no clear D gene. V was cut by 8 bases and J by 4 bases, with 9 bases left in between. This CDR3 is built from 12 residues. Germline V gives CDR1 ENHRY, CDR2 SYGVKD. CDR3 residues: CAIGALGNTIYF. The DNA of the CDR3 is TGTGCCATCGGCGCTTTAGGAAACACCATATATTTT.

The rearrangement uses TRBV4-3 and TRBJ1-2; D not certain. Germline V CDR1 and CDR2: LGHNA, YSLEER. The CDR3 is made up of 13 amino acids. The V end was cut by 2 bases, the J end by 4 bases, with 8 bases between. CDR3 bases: TGCGCCAGCAGCCAACCGGGATCCTATGGCTACACCTTC. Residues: CASSQPGSYGYTF.

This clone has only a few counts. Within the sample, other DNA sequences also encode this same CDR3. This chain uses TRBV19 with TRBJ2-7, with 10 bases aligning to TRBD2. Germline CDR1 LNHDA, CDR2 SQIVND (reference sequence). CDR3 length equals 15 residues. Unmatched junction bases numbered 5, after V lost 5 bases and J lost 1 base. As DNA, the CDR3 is TGTGCCAGTAGTGCCTCTAGCGGGGGATCCTACGAGCAGTACTTC. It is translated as CASSASSGGSYEQYF.

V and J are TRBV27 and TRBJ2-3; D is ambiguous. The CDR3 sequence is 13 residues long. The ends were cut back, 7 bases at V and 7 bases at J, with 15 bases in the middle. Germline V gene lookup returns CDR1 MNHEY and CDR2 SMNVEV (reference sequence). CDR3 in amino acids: CASTSAAAHTQYF. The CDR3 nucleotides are TGTGCCAGCACCAGTGCGGCCGCGCATACGCAGTATTTT.

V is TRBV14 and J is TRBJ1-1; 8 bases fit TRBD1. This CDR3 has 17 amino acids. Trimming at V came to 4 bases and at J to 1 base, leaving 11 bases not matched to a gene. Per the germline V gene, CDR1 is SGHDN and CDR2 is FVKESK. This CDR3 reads CASSRLLTGQGNTEAFF. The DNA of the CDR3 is TGTGCCAGCAGCCGTTTACTTACCGGACAGGGGAACACTGAAGCTTTCTTT.

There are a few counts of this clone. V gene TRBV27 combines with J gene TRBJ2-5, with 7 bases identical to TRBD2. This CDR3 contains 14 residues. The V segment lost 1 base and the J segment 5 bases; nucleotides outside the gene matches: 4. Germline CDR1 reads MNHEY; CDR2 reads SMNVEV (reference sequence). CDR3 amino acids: CASSLLAGSETQYF. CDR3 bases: TGTGCCAGCAGTTTATTAGCGGGTTCGGAGACCCAGTACTTC.

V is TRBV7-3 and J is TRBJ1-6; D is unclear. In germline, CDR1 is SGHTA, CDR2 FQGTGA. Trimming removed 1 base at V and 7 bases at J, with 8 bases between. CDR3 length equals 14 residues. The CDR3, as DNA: TGTGCCAGCAGCTTAAGTTACAGCAATTCACCCCTCCACTTT. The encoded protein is CASSLSYSNSPLHF.

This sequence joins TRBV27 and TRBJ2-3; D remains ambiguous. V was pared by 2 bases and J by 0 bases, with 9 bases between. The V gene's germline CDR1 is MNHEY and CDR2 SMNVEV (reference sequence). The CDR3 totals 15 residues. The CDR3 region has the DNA TGTGCCAGCAGTTTAATGCAGTGGAGCACAGATACGCAGTATTTT. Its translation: CASSLMQWSTDTQYF.

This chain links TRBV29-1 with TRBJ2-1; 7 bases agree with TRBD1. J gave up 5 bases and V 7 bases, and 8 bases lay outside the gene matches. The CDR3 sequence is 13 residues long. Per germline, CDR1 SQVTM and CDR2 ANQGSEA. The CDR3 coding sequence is TGCAGCGCAACCGGGACAGACAACAATGAGCAGTTCTTC. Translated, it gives CSATGTDNNEQFF.

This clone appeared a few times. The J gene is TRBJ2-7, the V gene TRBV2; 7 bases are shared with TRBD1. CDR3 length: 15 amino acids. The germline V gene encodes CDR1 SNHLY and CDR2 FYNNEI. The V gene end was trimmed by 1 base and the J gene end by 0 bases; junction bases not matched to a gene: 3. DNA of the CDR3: TGTGCCAGCAGTGAAGGGCAGGGGGTCTCCTACGAGCAGTACGTC. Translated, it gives CASSEGQGVSYEQYV.

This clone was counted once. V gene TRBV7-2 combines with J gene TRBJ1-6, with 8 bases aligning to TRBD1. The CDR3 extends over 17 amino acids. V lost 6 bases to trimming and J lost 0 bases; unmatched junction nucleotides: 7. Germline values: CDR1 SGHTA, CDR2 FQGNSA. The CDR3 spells CASRLQGESSYNSPLHF. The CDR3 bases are TGTGCCAGCAGGCTACAGGGGGAGAGCTCCTATAATTCACCCCTCCACTTT.

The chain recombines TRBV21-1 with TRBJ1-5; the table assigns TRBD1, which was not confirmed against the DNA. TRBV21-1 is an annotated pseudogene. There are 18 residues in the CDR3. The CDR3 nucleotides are TGTGCCAGCAGCAAAGTACCGGTTTCAGGGGCCCCCAATCAGCCCCAGCATTTT. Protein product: CASSKVPVSGAPNQPQHF.